The T cell receptor beta chain under discussion was sequenced for a study of T cell responses to AZD1222 COVID-19 vaccine. Regarding the study as a whole: Regions left unmutated in variants are reportedly the target of nearly half of spike-specific TCRs.

As for this clone: The antigen is not known.

The repertoire was sequenced with immunoSEQ multiplex PCR; TCRdb's copy has only in-frame clones and lacks some. The sample lists 150,000 to 200,000 clones, 93% occurring once. Germline lookup yields CDR1 SGDLS and CDR2 YYNGEE. Trimming pared 3 bases from V and 7 bases from J, leaving 13 bases between. The CDR3 consists of 13 residues. The V and J genes are TRBV9 and TRBJ1-2; unclear D gene. Sequencing was performed on peripheral blood, taken on day 0 of AZD1222 vaccination. The TCR was taken from an adult in good health. The CDR3 DNA is TGTGCCAGCAGCGCCCAAAGCGTCAGTGGCTACACCTTC. Translation: CASSAQSVSGYTF.